Reported below is one TCR beta chain. Its antigen is currently unknown. The data were obtained in a study of T cell repertoires in cytomegalovirus infection. Study-level information: CMV epitopes that were recently identified and HLA-C-restricted were used alongside well-studied HLA-B-restricted ones. Through public TCR beta signatures, both CMV infection and matching HLA type were indicated. Study results and limitations: Across the ex vivo response, the dominant clonotypes were HLA-C-restricted CMV-specific TCR beta clonotypes. Summed public TCR beta family frequency identified CMV carriers bearing the relevant HLA.

Trimming shortened V by 5 bases and J by 8 bases, and 7 bases separated the two germline ends. The V gene's germline CDR1 is SGHTA and CDR2 FQGNSA. This CDR3 contains 11 residues. One entry per CDR3 protein, called by TCRdb with MiXCR from the reads. The repertoire holds nearly 700,000 distinct CDR3 sequences, around 35% seen once, with roughly 20% in the top ten. The rearrangement uses TRBV7-2 and TRBJ2-1; D call uncertain. The sample here was cultured PBMCs, taken from culture after CMV antigen stimulation. The sequence came from a human donor in good health (CMV status not recorded). Some clones in this sample may be carry-over from other donors' samples. The CDR3 DNA is TGTGCCAGCAGCGGTTTTGATGAGCAGTTCTTC. Its translation: CASSGFDEQFF.